The 21 T cell receptor beta chains given below trace back to one sample, sequenced in a study of CD8+ T cells in alopecia areata. Documented treatment: oral pan-JAK inhibitor, 5-10 mg twice daily. Following extraction, RNA underwent reverse transcription to cDNA, which served as the sequencing template. The table came from immunoSEQ multiplex PCR; TCRdb's copy has only in-frame clones and leaves some out. The sample includes about 180,000 clones, approximately 53% of them seen just once. This specimen was CD8+ T cells sorted from blood, taken at week 24, from a patient treated with tofacitinib. These receptors were obtained from a human donor with alopecia areata.

This clone was counted once. The chain combines TRBV29-1 with TRBJ2-3; TRBD2 aligns across 7 bases. V gave up 5 bases and J gave up 5 bases; unmatched junction bases: 13. The CDR3 covers 15 residues. Germline-derived CDR1 and CDR2 are SQVTM and ANQGSEA. The CDR3 sequence: CSVRAGVGGGDTQYF. For the CDR3, the DNA is TGCAGCGTTCGGGCGGGGGTCGGGGGAGGAGATACGCAGTATTTT.

V usage is TRBV29-1 and J usage is TRBJ2-7; TRBD1 agrees at 11 bases. The CDR3 consists of 15 residues. CDR1 SQVTM and CDR2 ANQGSEA come from the germline V gene. The trim removed 6 bases at V and 5 bases at J, leaving 12 bases unmatched. This chain's CDR3 is CSVTSFGQGANEQYF. In DNA form, the CDR3 reads TGCAGCGTGACTTCTTTTGGACAGGGGGCCAACGAGCAGTACTTC.

This clone was found once. V gene TRBV7-8 combines with J gene TRBJ1-1; D might be TRBD1 (6 bases). The CDR3 is 14 residues long. Germline assignment: CDR1 SGHVS and CDR2 FQNEAQ. Deletions cut 4 bases from V and 4 bases from J, with 13 bases between. CDR3: CASSWHRVTTEAFF. The CDR3 bases are TGTGCCAGCAGCTGGCACAGGGTAACCACTGAAGCTTTCTTT.

This chain connects TRBV19 to TRBJ2-2; D possibly corresponds to TRBD1 (5 bases). Germline CDR1 is LNHDA and CDR2 is SQIVND (reference sequence). Trimming removed 7 bases from V and 7 bases from J, with 10 bases in between. The length of the CDR3 is 12 residues. DNA of the CDR3: TGTGCCAGTATAGGGGCCAACGGGGAGCTGTTTTTT. Translation gives CASIGANGELFF. Full variable domain (remainder filled in from reference TRBV19 and TRBJ2-2): DGGITQSPKYLFRKEGQNVTLSCEQNLNHDAMYWYRQDPGQGLRLIYYSQIVNDFQKGDIAEGYSVSREKKESFPLTVTSAQKNPTAFYLCASIGANGELFFGEGSRLTVL.

CDR3 loop: CSVPAGQGNYGYTF. In DNA form, the CDR3 reads TGCAGCGTCCCCGCGGGACAGGGGAACTATGGCTACACCTTC. The chain is built from TRBV29-1 and TRBJ1-2; 10 bases map to TRBD1. Germline trimming cut 6 bases from V and 2 bases from J; bases unmatched to any gene: 6. Per germline, CDR1 SQVTM and CDR2 ANQGSEA. CDR3 length: 14 amino acids.

This chain connects TRBV29-1 to TRBJ1-2, with 7 positions matching TRBD1. Germline CDR1 and CDR2: SQVTM and ANQGSEA. The CDR3 has 11 residues. The junction had 7 bases not matched to a gene; V was cut back by 7 bases and J by 8 bases. The CDR3 protein is CSAGAGGGYTF. The DNA for the CDR3 is TGCAGCGCTGGGGCAGGGGGAGGCTACACCTTC. Looking up the rest from reference TRBV29-1 and TRBJ1-2 gives the full variable domain: SAVISQKPSRDICQRGTSLTIQCQVDSQVTMMFWYRQQPGQSLTLIATANQGSEATYESGFVIDKFPISRPNLTFSTLTVSNMSPEDSSIYLCSAGAGGGYTFGSGTRLTVV.

This clone has more than one count but fewer than ten. In nucleotides, the CDR3 is TGTGCCAGCGACAGTCAAGAGACCCAGTACTTC. As protein: CASDSQETQYF. The chain is built from TRBV2 and TRBJ2-5; the D gene is possibly TRBD1 (5 bases). Germline CDR1 SNHLY, CDR2 FYNNEI. There are 11 residues in the CDR3. V was clipped by 8 bases and J by 2 bases, with 6 bases between them.

The V and J genes are TRBV11-2 and TRBJ1-5; D remains unclear. V was trimmed by 0 bases and J by 0 bases, leaving 3 bases between them. This CDR3 region has 14 residues. Germline loops: CDR1 SGHAT, CDR2 FQNNGV. The CDR3, as DNA: TGTGCCAGCAGCTTAGACCCTAGCAATCAGCCCCAGCATTTT. Translating it yields CASSLDPSNQPQHF.

This clone was detected only a few times. The rearrangement links TRBV6-4 to TRBJ2-1; tentative D call: TRBD2 (5 bases). Per germline, CDR1 MRHNA and CDR2 SNTAGT. V gave up 3 bases and J gave up 9 bases, with 12 bases separating them. The CDR3 is 13 residues long. This CDR3 is CASSEFMGVEQFF. As DNA, the CDR3 is TGTGCCAGCAGTGAATTCATGGGAGTTGAGCAGTTCTTC.

The chain has TRBV2 and TRBJ2-7, with 7 bases fitting TRBD2. CDR3 length: 12 residues. CDR1 and CDR2 from the germline V gene are SNHLY and FYNNEI. The V and J ends lost 8 bases and 3 bases, in that order; junction bases with no gene match: 4. The CDR3 DNA reads as TGTGCCAGCCGACGGACTAGCTACGAGCAGTACTTC. It translates to CASRRTSYEQYF.

The chain is built from TRBV30 and TRBJ1-2, with 7 bases fitting TRBD1. Germline V gene data show CDR1 as GTSNPN and CDR2 as SVGIG (reference sequence). The trim removed 0 bases at V and 6 bases at J, leaving 7 bases unmatched. CDR3 length equals 14 residues. In DNA, the CDR3 is TGTGCCTGGAGTGTAGAAGGGGGCTGGGATGGCTACACCTTC. This sequence encodes CAWSVEGGWDGYTF.

The chain recombines TRBV9 with TRBJ2-7, with TRBD1 identical over 10 bases. The length of the CDR3 is 16 residues. V was pared by 0 bases and J by 3 bases, with 6 bases of the junction left unmatched. Germline loops: CDR1 SGDLS, CDR2 YYNGEE. The CDR3 loop is CASSVGGTGVNYEQYF. The CDR3 nucleotides are TGTGCCAGCAGCGTAGGAGGGACAGGGGTGAACTACGAGCAGTACTTC.

Only a few counts were recorded for this clone. Other DNA sequences in this sample translate to the same CDR3. The chain employs TRBV7-2 and TRBJ2-7; 10 positions match TRBD1. The germline V gene has CDR1 SGHTA and CDR2 FQGNSA. Trimming took 5 bases from V and 4 from J; bases not matched to a gene: 5. The CDR3 runs to 14 residues. The CDR3 DNA reads as TGTGCCAGCAGCCTCGGACAGGGGGGTTACGAGCAGTACTTC. It is translated as CASSLGQGGYEQYF.

The J gene is TRBJ1-5, the V gene TRBV19, with TRBD1 identical over 7 bases. This CDR3 has 16 residues. The V segment lost 6 bases and the J segment 4 bases; nucleotides outside the gene matches: 12. Germline CDR1 is LNHDA and CDR2 is SQIVND (reference sequence). CDR3 residues: CASRLLPTGTNQPQHF. CDR3 nucleotides: TGTGCCAGTAGACTACTGCCGACAGGGACTAATCAGCCCCAGCATTTT.

This clone was seen once. The rearrangement links TRBV6-5 to TRBJ2-7; no firm D call. V lost 2 bases and J lost 5, with 4 bases in between. CDR1 MNHEY and CDR2 SVGAGI come from the germline V gene. The CDR3 loop spans 11 amino acids. CDR3 amino acids: CASSYANEQYF. The CDR3 DNA reads TGTGCCAGCAGTTACGCTAACGAGCAGTACTTC.

The J gene is TRBJ2-4, the V gene TRBV27, with D possibly TRBD2 on 6 matching bases. Looked up from germline, CDR1 is MNHEY and CDR2 is SMNVEV (reference sequence). Trimming stripped 6 bases from V and 3 bases from J, with 24 bases between. The length of the CDR3 is 18 residues. The CDR3 nucleotides are TGTGCCAGCAGCCCTTCCTGGGGGGAGGCAGGAGTCAAAAACATTCAGTACTTC. Protein product: CASSPSWGEAGVKNIQYF.

The chain carries TRBV2 and TRBJ2-6, with 7 nucleotides matching TRBD1. V shed 7 bases, J shed 0 bases, and the junction held 12 bases outside the gene matches. Germline V gives CDR1 SNHLY, CDR2 FYNNEI. CDR3 size: 18 residues. CDR3 sequence reads: CASIRAGGVPSGANVLTF. The CDR3 region has the DNA TGTGCCAGCATAAGGGCAGGGGGAGTTCCCTCTGGGGCCAACGTCCTGACTTTC.

This clone was counted a few times. This chain uses TRBV10-3 with TRBJ2-6; D is ambiguous. There are 15 residues in the CDR3. Trimming stripped 3 bases from V and 0 bases from J, with 6 bases between. The germline CDR1 and CDR2 sequences are ENHRY and SYGVKD. The CDR3 coding sequence is TGTGCCATCAGTGAACCTCCCTCTGGGGCCAACGTCCTGACTTTC. Translating it yields CAISEPPSGANVLTF.

V gene TRBV30 combines with J gene TRBJ2-1; 9 bases map to TRBD2. The CDR3 is 13 residues long. J gave up 8 bases and V 6 bases, and 8 bases lay outside the gene matches. Germline assignment: CDR1 GTSNPN and CDR2 SVGIG (reference sequence). CDR3 DNA sequence: TGTGCCTGCCTTAGCGGGGGTCTCGATGAGCAGTTCTTC. Amino acids: CACLSGGLDEQFF.

The chain has TRBV25-1 and TRBJ2-3, with 7 bases identical to TRBD2. Germline lookup yields CDR1 MGHDK and CDR2 SYGVNS. With V trimmed by 3 bases and J by 7 bases, 7 bases remained unmatched. This CDR3 has 14 residues. CDR3 DNA: TGTGCCAGCAGTGACCGGGGGGACTACAATACGCAGTATTTT. Protein sequence: CASSDRGDYNTQYF.

This chain connects TRBV30 to TRBJ2-7, with D tentatively TRBD1 (6 bases). Germline values: CDR1 GTSNPN, CDR2 SVGIG (reference sequence). CDR3 length: 13 amino acids. Trimming pared 5 bases from V and 3 bases from J, leaving 14 bases between. DNA of the CDR3: TGTGCCTGGGGTAGTACAGGGCACTACGAGCAGTACTTC. Amino acid sequence: CAWGSTGHYEQYF.